The next 3 T cell receptor beta chains were all read from a single sample in a study of blood T cell repertoires in COVID-19. Clones were read by immunoSEQ multiplex PCR, and TCRdb kept only the in-frame ones, dropping some. The sample consists of about 38,000 clones, approximately 94% of them appearing once. Sequencing was done on a sample of peripheral blood. These receptors all stem from a human donor with active COVID-19. The donor label of this sample is uncertain.

This chain joins TRBV21-1 and TRBJ2-7; the tabulated D call, TRBD2, remains unverified against the DNA. TRBV21-1 corresponds to a pseudogene. The CDR3 spans 18 residues. This CDR3 is CASSKKGGLPKSSYEQYF. The CDR3 DNA reads TGTGCCAGCAGTAAGAAGGGAGGTTTACCCAAGAGCTCCTACGAGCAGTACTTC.

The rearrangement links TRBV6-2 or TRBV6-3 to TRBJ1-5; 10 bases align to TRBD1. Looked up from germline, CDR1 is MNHEY and CDR2 is SVGEGT. The CDR3 is 18 residues long. The V gene end was trimmed by 3 bases and the J gene end by 3 bases; junction bases not matched to a gene: 11. The CDR3 loop reads CASSYETGTGANNQPQHF. CDR3 in DNA: TGTGCCAGCAGTTATGAGACCGGGACAGGGGCCAACAATCAGCCCCAGCATTTT.

The rearrangement joins TRBV6-2 or TRBV6-3 to TRBJ2-1; 14 positions agree with TRBD2. The J segment lost 1 base and the V segment lost 6 bases, leaving 14 bases of the junction unmatched. CDR1 and CDR2 from the germline V gene are MNHEY and SVGEGT. The CDR3 has 20 amino acids. In nucleotides, the CDR3 is TGTGCCAGCAGCCACGGACTAGCGGGAGGATCTGTGTCATCCTACAATGAGCAGTTCTTC. As protein: CASSHGLAGGSVSSYNEQFF.